Following are 30 T cell receptor beta chains from one sample sequenced in a study of blood T cells in healthy people across ages (dated by TCRdb to about 2015). The library was generated by 5' RACE. Sequencing used an Illumina HiSeq 2500. A second PCR of roughly 6 to 11 cycles was performed with a sample-barcoded 5' primer and a J-beta primer mix. TCRdb handled the public reads itself, with Q25 trimming in fastp and clone calling in MiXCR, and kept productive beta chains. Rows merge per CDR3 protein into single entries with the most common DNA and genes. This sample gives approximately 900,000 distinct CDR3 sequences in total; almost 30% of them show up just once. Around 9.6% of the sample goes to the ten largest clones. Another study also made use of these data, one on T cells of mothers and their children.

The sequenced sample was blood. Receptors were obtained from a woman in her thirties or forties in good health.

This clonotype was observed a few times. This sequence joins TRBV20-1 and TRBJ1-5, with D hard to call. Germline CDR1 DFQATT, CDR2 SNEGSKA (reference sequence). V lost 3 bases and J 1 base, leaving 7 bases between the germline ends. There are 13 residues in the CDR3. The CDR3 loop reads CSASLWSNQPQHF. The DNA for the CDR3 is TGCAGTGCTAGTTTGTGGAGCAATCAGCCCCAGCATTTT.

The chain joins TRBV18 to TRBJ2-1; 7 bases match TRBD1. The J segment lost 10 bases and the V segment lost 4 bases, leaving 13 bases of the junction unmatched. CDR3 length: 15 residues. Germline CDR1 is KGHSH and CDR2 is LQKENI. In DNA form, the CDR3 reads TGTGCCAGCTCACGGTTGGGACAGAGCGGAGGAGAGCAGTTCTTC. Amino acids: CASSRLGQSGGEQFF.

This chain uses TRBV7-2 with TRBJ1-1; tentatively, D is TRBD1 (6 bases). Trimming stripped 3 bases from V and 1 base from J, with 12 bases between. The CDR3 loop spans 15 amino acids. The germline gives CDR1 SGHTA, CDR2 FQGNSA. For the CDR3, the DNA is TGTGCCAGCAGCTTGAGGGGACACTCGAACACTGAAGCTTTCTTT. Residues: CASSLRGHSNTEAFF.

The chain couples TRBV15 to TRBJ2-1; 8 nucleotides agree with TRBD2. This CDR3 region has 12 residues. Germline CDR1 reads LNHNV; CDR2 reads YYDKDF (reference sequence). V was clipped by 5 bases and J by 10 bases; unmatched bases: 4. The CDR3 loop is CATSGTSYEQFF. The CDR3 DNA reads as TGTGCCACCAGCGGGACTAGTTACGAGCAGTTCTTC.

The V and J genes are TRBV12-3 or TRBV12-4 and TRBJ1-5, with 7 bases aligning to TRBD1. CDR3 length equals 14 residues. The trim removed 5 bases at V and 6 bases at J, leaving 7 bases unmatched. The CDR3 region has the DNA TGTGCCAGCAGTCTACAGGGGATCAGTCAGCCCCAGCATTTT. Protein: CASSLQGISQPQHF.

The genes are TRBV24-1 and TRBJ2-5, with D uncertain. The CDR3 covers 12 residues. V was clipped by 6 bases and J by 4 bases, with 8 bases between them. Germline V lookup: CDR1 KGHDR, CDR2 SFDVKD. This chain's CDR3 is CATSLGSETQYF. DNA for the CDR3: TGTGCCACCAGTTTAGGGTCAGAGACCCAGTACTTC.

This clonotype appeared many times. The chain couples TRBV7-3 to TRBJ2-1, with a weak D call TRBD2 (7 bases). Germline assignment: CDR1 SGHTA and CDR2 FQGTGA. The ends were cut back, 2 bases at V and 4 bases at J, with 15 bases in the middle. The CDR3 has 16 residues. The CDR3 DNA sequence: TGTGCCAGCAGCTTAGTGGCGGGGGCCCAATACAATGAGCAGTTCTTC. It is translated as CASSLVAGAQYNEQFF.

The DNA for the CDR3 is TGTGCCAGCAGCGTAGATCTAGCGGGGGCCCTTAGCACAGATACGCAGTATTTT. Protein sequence: CASSVDLAGALSTDTQYF. The rearrangement joins TRBV9 to TRBJ2-3, with 10 bases matching TRBD2. The CDR3 length is 18 residues. Looked up from germline, CDR1 is SGDLS and CDR2 is YYNGEE. The trim removed 0 bases at V and 0 bases at J, leaving 7 bases unmatched.

CDR3 DNA: TGTGCCAGCAAAGATTCTCCCGCCGGCGGCACTGAAGCTTTCTTT. Its translation is CASKDSPAGGTEAFF. V gene TRBV12-3 or TRBV12-4 combines with J gene TRBJ1-1; D not resolved. With 7 bases removed from V and 4 bases from J, the gap between germline ends came to 19 bases. The CDR3 length is 15 residues.

This clonotype was counted many times. The chain employs TRBV5-1 and TRBJ2-7; no reliable D call. This CDR3 contains 13 residues. From germline, CDR1 is SGHRS and CDR2 YFSETQ. The germline V and J ends were trimmed by 4 bases and 5 bases, with 13 bases remaining between them. The chain's CDR3 is CASSLPDSDEQYF. The CDR3 nucleotides are TGCGCCAGCAGCCTACCCGATTCAGACGAGCAGTACTTC.

This clonotype has ten or more counts. The chain uses TRBV5-1 and TRBJ2-5; a possible D gene is TRBD1 (6 bases). CDR1 is SGHRS, CDR2 YFSETQ, per germline. V lost 0 bases to trimming and J lost 1 base, with 10 bases between them. This CDR3 is built from 15 residues. CDR3 DNA: TGCGCCAGCAGCTTGGGGGGGCTAGCCCAAGAGACCCAGTACTTC. It codes for CASSLGGLAQETQYF.

This clonotype was found a few times. Just one base apart from a much larger clone, this may be a read error. The CDR3 reads CASSLGDTAYERYF. CDR3 nucleotide sequence: TGCGCCAGCAGCTTAGGGGACACCGCCTACGAGCGGTACTTC. V gene TRBV5-1 combines with J gene TRBJ2-7; the D gene is possibly TRBD1 (6 bases). Germline lookup yields CDR1 SGHRS and CDR2 YFSETQ. CDR3 length equals 14 residues.

In its sample, this clonotype was seen once. This chain links TRBV7-2 with TRBJ1-1; D may be TRBD1 (5 bases). CDR3 length: 15 amino acids. Trimming took 1 base from V and 11 from J, leaving 20 bases between them. Per the germline V gene, CDR1 is SGHTA and CDR2 is FQGNSA. The CDR3 region is CASSLDSYGTKRAFF. CDR3 DNA sequence: TGTGCCAGCAGCTTAGACTCGTACGGGACCAAGAGGGCTTTCTTT.

The chain recombines TRBV29-1 with TRBJ2-7, with 7 bases matching TRBD2. V trimming: 3 bases; J trimming: 1 base; junction bases outside the gene matches: 6. CDR1 is SQVTM and CDR2 is ANQGSEA in the germline V gene. CDR3 length: 14 amino acids. CDR3 DNA: TGCAGCGTTGAGGGGGGGAAAGGTTCCTACGAGCAGTACTTC. Its translation: CSVEGGKGSYEQYF.

The genes are TRBV11-2 and TRBJ2-5; TRBD1 matches at 7 bases. The CDR3 consists of 15 residues. V shed 3 bases and J 4 bases; nucleotides not matched to a gene: 8. From germline, CDR1 is SGHAT and CDR2 FQNNGV. The CDR3 DNA is TGTGCCAGCAGCTTGAGGTCAGGGGGTTCAGAGACCCAGTACTTC. It translates to CASSLRSGGSETQYF.

This clonotype occurred once. The rearrangement joins TRBV29-1 to TRBJ1-4; no reliable D call. There are 14 residues in the CDR3. The V gene lost 1 base and the J gene lost 7 bases, with 13 bases spanning the gap. CDR1 SQVTM and CDR2 ANQGSEA come from the germline V gene. Written as DNA, the CDR3 is TGCAGCGTTGAAGGGTCGGGGTTGGGTGAAAAACTGTTTTTT. Residues: CSVEGSGLGEKLFF.

The CDR3 region is CSARGGPLETQYF. CDR3 DNA: TGCAGTGCTAGAGGTGGGCCGCTGGAGACCCAGTACTTC. The chain is built from TRBV20-1 and TRBJ2-5; D is ambiguous. The V gene's germline CDR1 is DFQATT and CDR2 SNEGSKA (reference sequence). This CDR3 spans 13 amino acids. V dropped 1 base and J dropped 5 bases, with 11 bases sitting between them.

The V and J genes are TRBV20-1 and TRBJ1-5, with D perhaps matching TRBD1 (5 bases). There are 14 residues in the CDR3. Germline V gene lookup returns CDR1 DFQATT and CDR2 SNEGSKA (reference sequence). V lost 0 bases and J lost 2, with 8 bases in between. The CDR3 sequence is CSAREGTGNQPQHF. The CDR3 DNA reads TGCAGTGCTAGAGAAGGGACTGGCAATCAGCCCCAGCATTTT.

Turning to this clonotype: Possible read error: a much larger clone is one base away. The chain joins TRBV4-3 to TRBJ1-2, with 9 bases identical to TRBD1. Germline CDR1 is LGHNA and CDR2 is YSLEER. This CDR3 is built from 16 residues. The CDR3 loop reads CASNQDEGQGRHGYTF. CDR3 coding DNA: TGCGCCAGCAACCAAGATGAGGGACAGGGTAGGCATGGCTACACCTTC.

This chain connects TRBV30 to TRBJ2-2; the D is unclear. With 1 base removed from V and 0 bases from J, the gap between germline ends came to 12 bases. The germline V gene has CDR1 GTSNPN and CDR2 SVGIG (reference sequence). This CDR3 comprises 16 residues. The CDR3 DNA reads as TGTGCCTGGAGTGCAGTTCCAGGCGCGAACACCGGGGAGCTGTTTTTT. Protein: CAWSAVPGANTGELFF.

V usage is TRBV2 and J usage is TRBJ1-2, with D unresolved. This CDR3 contains 14 residues. V was pared by 6 bases and J by 4 bases, with 15 bases between. Germline values: CDR1 SNHLY, CDR2 FYNNEI. This CDR3 reads CASRGRTGLYGYTF. The CDR3 nucleotides are TGTGCCAGCAGGGGCAGGACGGGTCTCTATGGCTACACCTTC.

This clonotype was seen repeatedly, ten times or more. The rearrangement uses TRBV29-1 and TRBJ1-2; TRBD1 might be the D (6 bases). Trimming pared 0 bases from V and 8 bases from J, leaving 10 bases between. The CDR3 sequence is 12 residues long. The germline gives CDR1 SQVTM, CDR2 ANQGSEA. This CDR3 is CSVEDGGGGYTF. The CDR3 nucleotides are TGCAGCGTTGAAGATGGAGGGGGGGGCTACACCTTC.

The J gene is TRBJ1-4, the V gene TRBV20-1; a weak D match, TRBD1 (6 bases). The CDR3 is 13 amino acids. The germline gives CDR1 DFQATT, CDR2 SNEGSKA (reference sequence). CDR3 in DNA: TGCACCCCGGCCGGGGGCTTTAATGAAAAACTGTTTTTT. Protein sequence: CTPAGGFNEKLFF.

The J gene is TRBJ2-5, the V gene TRBV27; 8 bases map to TRBD1. There are 9 residues in the CDR3. Per the germline V gene, CDR1 is MNHEY and CDR2 is SMNVEV (reference sequence). Trimming at V came to 10 bases and at J to 11 bases, leaving 3 bases not matched to a gene. The DNA of the CDR3 is TGTGCCACCAGGACAGGGCAGTACTTC. Translating it yields CATRTGQYF.

The chain carries TRBV20-1 and TRBJ2-7, with D unresolved. Germline V CDR1 and CDR2: DFQATT, SNEGSKA (reference sequence). There are 14 residues in the CDR3. The germline V and J ends were trimmed by 1 base and 4 bases, with 14 bases remaining between them. CDR3 amino acids: CSARAVRVSYEQYF. The CDR3 bases are TGCAGTGCTAGAGCGGTCCGGGTATCTTACGAGCAGTACTTC.

The V gene is TRBV4-3, the J gene TRBJ2-1, with D uncertain. Trimming left V 3 bases short and J 9 bases short, with 15 bases between. CDR3 length: 14 residues. CDR1 is LGHNA, CDR2 YSLEER, per germline. Written as DNA, the CDR3 is TGCGCCAGCAGCCATCGCTCTCGGGCCGGTGAGCAGTTCTTC. This sequence encodes CASSHRSRAGEQFF.

The table lists this clonotype with many counts. The rearrangement uses TRBV29-1 and TRBJ2-5, with D unclear. The CDR3 extends over 9 amino acids. The V gene's germline CDR1 is SQVTM and CDR2 ANQGSEA. Trimming removed 7 bases at V and 3 bases at J, with 3 bases between. The chain's CDR3 is CSDKETQYF. The CDR3 nucleotides read TGCAGCGATAAAGAGACCCAGTACTTC.

Concerning this clonotype: A much more abundant neighbour one base away suggests this may be a read error. The rearrangement uses TRBV10-3 and TRBJ2-5; 8 bases map to TRBD1. The CDR3 consists of 15 residues. Germline CDR1 and CDR2: ENHRY and SYGVKD. V dropped 5 bases and J dropped 3; count of bases not matched to a gene: 8. CDR3 DNA sequence: TGTGCCATCAGTAAGGGACAGGCGAACAAAGAGACCCAGTACTTC. It yields the protein CAISKGQANKETQYF.

This clonotype has a handful of counts. The chain has TRBV6-5 and TRBJ1-5; no definite D call. Trimming shortened V by 0 bases and J by 0 bases, and 6 bases separated the two germline ends. The CDR3 sequence is 15 residues long. The germline V gene encodes CDR1 MNHEY and CDR2 SVGAGI. CDR3 region: CASSYSRDSNQPQHF. The CDR3 coding sequence is TGTGCCAGCAGTTACTCTCGGGATAGCAATCAGCCCCAGCATTTT.

This clonotype was observed at least ten times. The chain links TRBV5-5 to TRBJ2-7, with 9 bases fitting TRBD1. Germline CDR1 reads SGHKS; CDR2 reads YYEKEE (reference sequence). Unmatched junction bases numbered 3, after V lost 4 bases and J lost 4 bases. There are 13 residues in the CDR3. The CDR3 region has the DNA TGTGCCAGCAGCGCAGGGACAGGGTACGAGCAGTACTTC. Translation: CASSAGTGYEQYF.